This T cell receptor (beta chain) is drawn from a study of PD-1 blockade in classical Hodgkin lymphoma. Germline V lookup: CDR1 SGHTS, CDR2 YDEGEE. There are 13 residues in the CDR3. V lost 3 bases to trimming and J lost 5 bases; unmatched junction nucleotides: 1. The time point here: newly diagnosed, previously untreated cHL patient sample. Negative selection with magnetic separation was used to purify CD4+ T cells from thawed PBMCs. Study-wide results and limits: Reports described newly diagnosed patients as having lower baseline TCR diversity than healthy donors. What drove the repertoire differences, possibly disease activity or prior therapy, has not been defined.

Data came from immunoSEQ multiplex PCR; TCRdb stores just in-frame clones and leaves some out. Of about 24,000 clones in the sample, 75% to 95% were seen once. To note about this clone: Its antigen is as yet unknown.

The rearrangement uses TRBV5-8 and TRBJ1-1, with 10 bases identical to TRBD1. The sequence derives from a human donor with classical Hodgkin lymphoma. What was sequenced was CD4+ T cells from blood. CDR3 protein: CASSWGQGTEAFF. The CDR3 DNA sequence: TGTGCCAGCAGCTGGGGACAGGGGACTGAAGCTTTCTTT.